These 30 T cell receptor beta chains were all obtained from the same sample, sequenced in a study of blood T cell repertoires in COVID-19. Sequencing used immunoSEQ multiplex PCR; TCRdb keeps in-frame clones, though not all of them. The data hold approximately 300,000 clones, with 80% to 90% observed a single time. The sample was peripheral blood. The receptors derive from a man aged 35 to 55 with acute or convalescent COVID-19.

This clone was seen a single time. The rearrangement links TRBV5-1 to TRBJ1-2; D not certain. The CDR3 length is 15 residues. The germline CDR1 and CDR2 sequences are SGHRS and YFSETQ. Trimming took off 0 bases at V and 5 bases at J, with 14 bases between the two ends. In DNA form, the CDR3 reads TGCGCCAGCAGCTTGGCGACGATGACGGGGTATGGCTACACCTTC. Amino acid sequence: CASSLATMTGYGYTF.

V and J are TRBV2 and TRBJ1-2; no definite D call. This CDR3 spans 15 amino acids. Deletions cut 6 bases from V and 7 bases from J, with 21 bases between. Germline loops: CDR1 SNHLY, CDR2 FYNNEI. The CDR3 spells CASRATDRERSGYTF. The CDR3 nucleotides read TGTGCCAGCAGGGCAACGGACCGGGAGCGTAGTGGCTACACCTTC.

The genes are TRBV30 and TRBJ2-1, with D perhaps TRBD2 (5 bases). V was trimmed by 2 bases and J by 9 bases, leaving 23 bases between them. There are 16 residues in the CDR3. Germline V lookup: CDR1 GTSNPN, CDR2 SVGIG (reference sequence). The CDR3 coding sequence is TGTGCCTGGAGTCCCGTCGCTGGGAGCCATAGTAGTGAGCAGTTCTTC. Protein product: CAWSPVAGSHSSEQFF. The variable domain in full, completed from reference TRBV30 and TRBJ2-1, reads SQTIHQWPATLVQPVGSPLSLECTVEGTSNPNLYWYRQAAGRGLQLLFYSVGIGQISSEVPQNLSASRPQDRQFILSSKKLLLSDSGFYLCAWSPVAGSHSSEQFFGPGTRLTVL.

This clone was seen just once. This chain uses TRBV15 with TRBJ1-3, with D possibly TRBD1 on 5 matching bases. V gave up 8 bases and J gave up 0 bases, with 11 bases separating them. The CDR3 extends over 14 amino acids. CDR1 LNHNV and CDR2 YYDKDF come from the germline V gene (reference sequence). The CDR3 DNA reads TGTGCCACCGGAAGGGGCCCCTCTGGAAACACCATATATTTT. Translating it yields CATGRGPSGNTIYF. Full variable domain (remainder filled in from reference TRBV15 and TRBJ1-3): DAMVIQNPRYQVTQFGKPVTLSCSQTLNHNVMYWYQQKSSQAPKLLFHYYDKDFNNEADTPDNFQSRRPNTSFCFLDIRSPGLGDTAMYLCATGRGPSGNTIYFGEGSWLTVV.

The chain has TRBV6-6 and TRBJ2-1, with TRBD1 matching over 7 bases. Trimming at V came to 6 bases and at J to 0 bases, leaving 5 bases not matched to a gene. There are 15 residues in the CDR3. CDR1 is MNHNY and CDR2 is SVGAGI in the germline V gene (reference sequence). CDR3 nucleotides: TGTGCCAGCAGGACAGGGCCCAGCTCCTACAATGAGCAGTTCTTC. Amino acid sequence: CASRTGPSSYNEQFF.

This chain joins TRBV7-9 and TRBJ1-3; 7 bases agree with TRBD1. Per the germline V gene, CDR1 is SEHNR and CDR2 is FQNEAQ (reference sequence). This CDR3 is built from 14 residues. J lost 4 bases, V lost 5 bases, and 5 bases had no gene match. CDR3: CASSKRGQGNTIYF. The DNA for the CDR3 is TGTGCCAGCAGCAAGAGGGGGCAAGGAAACACCATATATTTT.

The gene calls are TRBV2 and TRBJ2-2; 15 bases line up with TRBD2. The J segment lost 5 bases and the V segment lost 6 bases, leaving 1 base of the junction unmatched. Germline CDR1 is SNHLY and CDR2 is FYNNEI. There are 15 residues in the CDR3. CDR3 loop: CASRGLAGGTGELFF. The CDR3 DNA follows: TGTGCCAGCAGGGGACTAGCGGGGGGTACCGGGGAGCTGTTTTTT.

The chain is built from TRBV9 and TRBJ2-7, with D possibly matching TRBD1 (6 bases). The length of the CDR3 is 16 residues. V lost 2 bases, J lost 5 bases, and 20 bases lay in between. Looked up from germline, CDR1 is SGDLS and CDR2 is YYNGEE. The CDR3 spells CASSVRKGDRRHEQYF. DNA for the CDR3: TGTGCCAGCAGCGTCAGGAAGGGGGACCGGAGGCACGAGCAGTACTTC.

The sample holds one count of this clone. The chain joins TRBV11-3 to TRBJ2-1; 10 nucleotides align to TRBD2. The CDR3 has 19 amino acids. Germline-derived CDR1 and CDR2 are SGHNT and YENEEA. With V trimmed by 0 bases and J by 4 bases, 12 bases remained unmatched. The CDR3 is CASSLDKDGSGGYYNEQFF. As DNA, the CDR3 is TGTGCCAGCAGCTTAGATAAGGATGGTAGCGGGGGGTATTACAATGAGCAGTTCTTC.

The rearrangement joins TRBV15 to TRBJ1-3; no reliable D call. This CDR3 has 18 amino acids. V was trimmed by 0 bases and J by 0 bases, leaving 15 bases between them. The V gene's germline CDR1 is LNHNV and CDR2 YYDKDF (reference sequence). DNA of the CDR3: TGTGCCACCAGCAGAGATCTCCTGAGGAGGATCTCTGGAAACACCATATATTTT. As protein: CATSRDLLRRISGNTIYF.

V gene TRBV7-9 combines with J gene TRBJ2-1; 11 bases line up with TRBD2. This CDR3 spans 17 amino acids. The V segment lost 1 base and the J segment 2 bases; nucleotides outside the gene matches: 4. Germline CDR1 SEHNR, CDR2 FQNEAQ (reference sequence). The CDR3 nucleotides read TGTGCCAGCAGCTTAGATTATAGCGGGGGGGCCTACAATGAGCAGTTCTTC. Its protein is CASSLDYSGGAYNEQFF.

The genes are TRBV19 and TRBJ2-1; 16 positions match TRBD2. The CDR3 has 18 amino acids. Trimming at V came to 7 bases and at J to 3 bases, leaving 9 bases not matched to a gene. Germline V CDR1 and CDR2: LNHDA, SQIVND (reference sequence). The CDR3 DNA reads TGTGCCAGTAAGACCGGGACTAGCGGGGGGGCGAACTACAATGAGCAGTTCTTC. Translating gives CASKTGTSGGANYNEQFF.

This rearrangement joins TRBV6-6 to TRBJ1-3; unclear D gene. The CDR3 covers 15 residues. Germline assignment: CDR1 MNHNY and CDR2 SVGAGI (reference sequence). Trimming shortened V by 2 bases and J by 3 bases, and 11 bases separated the two germline ends. CDR3 region: CASSYAGQGGNTIYF. CDR3 bases: TGTGCCAGCAGTTACGCGGGTCAAGGTGGAAACACCATATATTTT.

This clone turned up a few times. The CDR3 sequence: CASSRGGTGELFF. The CDR3 DNA is TGTGCCAGCAGTCGCGGGGGTACCGGGGAGCTGTTTTTT. V is TRBV7-2 and J is TRBJ2-2, with 7 positions matching TRBD2. This CDR3 spans 13 amino acids. In germline, CDR1 is SGHTA, CDR2 FQGNSA. Trimming took 6 bases from V and 5 from J; bases not matched to a gene: 3.

The rearrangement links TRBV19 to TRBJ1-2, with D unresolved. Per the germline V gene, CDR1 is LNHDA and CDR2 is SQIVND (reference sequence). CDR3 size: 13 residues. V lost 5 bases, J lost 3 bases, and 10 bases lay in between. CDR3 DNA: TGTGCCAGTAGTGAGGACTACTACTATGGCTACACCTTC. Translated, it gives CASSEDYYYGYTF.

The chain recombines TRBV30 with TRBJ2-4; the D gene is possibly TRBD1 (5 bases). CDR1 is GTSNPN, CDR2 SVGIG, per germline (reference sequence). V gave up 7 bases and J gave up 8 bases, with 18 bases separating them. This CDR3 contains 13 residues. The CDR3 region is CASSRQGYDIQYF. The CDR3 DNA sequence: TGTGCCTCCTCACGGCAGGGCTACGACATTCAGTACTTC.

The chain employs TRBV4-1 and TRBJ2-7; D is possibly TRBD2 (5 bases). This CDR3 contains 13 residues. CDR1 MGHRA and CDR2 YSYEKL come from the germline V gene. Deletions cut 0 bases from V and 7 bases from J, with 10 bases between. CDR3 in amino acids: CASSQEPRGEQYF. CDR3 in DNA: TGCGCCAGCAGCCAAGAACCCCGAGGGGAGCAGTACTTC.

This clone showed up just once. V and J are TRBV3-1 (or the pseudogene TRBV3-2) and TRBJ1-6; D possibly corresponds to TRBD1 (5 bases). CDR1 is LGHDT, CDR2 YNNKEL, per germline (reference sequence). CDR3 size: 19 residues. V was cut by 0 bases and J by 0 bases, with 15 bases left in between. The CDR3 sequence: CASSQDLYKTDSYNSPLHF. CDR3 nucleotide sequence: TGTGCCAGCAGCCAAGATCTATATAAGACAGACTCCTATAATTCACCCCTCCACTTT.

The V gene is TRBV12-5, the J gene TRBJ2-1; D unclear. This CDR3 has 17 residues. In germline, CDR1 is LGHNT, CDR2 FRNRAP. V was clipped by 0 bases and J by 2 bases, with 14 bases between them. CDR3 nucleotides: TGTGCTAGTGGTTTGGTACTTGGCAGGAACCCCTACAATGAGCAGTTCTTC. Translation: CASGLVLGRNPYNEQFF.

V is TRBV6-5 and J is TRBJ1-5; the match to TRBD1 covers 7 bases. J lost 7 bases, V lost 5 bases, and 8 bases had no gene match. CDR3 length equals 14 residues. CDR1 is MNHEY, CDR2 SVGAGI, per germline. The CDR3 spells CASSNHRGGQPQHF. The CDR3 nucleotides are TGTGCCAGCAGTAACCACAGGGGCGGGCAGCCCCAGCATTTT.

V usage is TRBV2 and J usage is TRBJ1-1, with D unresolved. This CDR3 region has 13 residues. Germline CDR1 reads SNHLY; CDR2 reads FYNNEI. V gave up 6 bases and J gave up 0 bases, with 8 bases separating them. The CDR3 is CASRAELNTEAFF. In DNA, the CDR3 is TGTGCCAGCAGGGCGGAGTTGAACACTGAAGCTTTCTTT.

The chain employs TRBV5-6 and TRBJ2-1; the match to TRBD2 covers 12 bases. J lost 7 bases, V lost 4 bases, and 6 bases had no gene match. The CDR3 covers 15 residues. Germline CDR1 and CDR2: SGHDT and YYEEEE. CDR3 in DNA: TGTGCCAGCAGCCAGACTAGCGGGGGATGGAATGAGCAGTTCTTC. Protein product: CASSQTSGGWNEQFF.

The V gene is TRBV5-1, the J gene TRBJ2-1, with TRBD1 matching 8 bases. There are 12 residues in the CDR3. The germline CDR1 and CDR2 sequences are SGHRS and YFSETQ. The junction had 3 bases not matched to a gene; V was cut back by 4 bases and J by 9 bases. The CDR3: CASSLDRGEQFF. The CDR3 coding sequence is TGCGCCAGCAGCCTTGACAGGGGTGAGCAGTTCTTC. Full variable domain (outside the CDR3, taken from reference TRBV5-1 and TRBJ2-1): KAGVTQTPRYLIKTRGQQVTLSCSPISGHRSVSWYQQTPGQGLQFLFEYFSETQRNKGNFPGRFSGRQFSNSRSEMNVSTLELGDSALYLCASSLDRGEQFFGPGTRLTVL.

The rearrangement uses TRBV18 and TRBJ1-2; D ambiguous. Germline V gene lookup returns CDR1 KGHSH and CDR2 LQKENI. The CDR3 runs 13 residues. Trimming removed 3 bases from V and 8 bases from J, with 13 bases in between. As DNA, the CDR3 is TGTGCCAGCTCACCCGACTATACGGGCGGCTACACCTTC. Translation: CASSPDYTGGYTF.

V usage is TRBV18 and J usage is TRBJ2-5; 10 bases agree with TRBD1. This CDR3 is built from 15 residues. Germline V lookup: CDR1 KGHSH, CDR2 LQKENI. Losses at the gene ends were 1 base for V and 10 bases for J; bases not matched to a gene: 9. The CDR3 spells CASSPLGQGSEGQYF. The CDR3 DNA sequence: TGTGCCAGCTCACCACTGGGACAGGGGTCGGAGGGCCAGTACTTC.

The chain is built from TRBV6-4 and TRBJ1-2, with D unresolved. CDR1 MRHNA and CDR2 SNTAGT come from the germline V gene. The CDR3 spans 15 residues. V lost 9 bases to trimming and J lost 4 bases, with 21 bases between them. The CDR3 spells CARLFSTANVYGYTF. The CDR3 DNA reads as TGTGCCAGACTATTCTCGACTGCTAACGTCTATGGCTACACCTTC.

This chain links TRBV11-3 with TRBJ1-6, with a possible D match to TRBD1 (6 bases). The CDR3 is made up of 14 amino acids. Trimming took off 5 bases at V and 7 bases at J, with 12 bases between the two ends. Germline-derived CDR1 and CDR2 are SGHNT and YENEEA. This CDR3 is CASSMDSWNSPLHF. DNA of the CDR3: TGTGCCAGCAGCATGGACAGTTGGAATTCACCCCTCCACTTT.

This chain joins TRBV2 and TRBJ2-3; 11 bases align to TRBD2. CDR3 length equals 12 residues. Germline CDR1 is SNHLY and CDR2 is FYNNEI. The V and J ends lost 10 bases and 4 bases, in that order; junction bases with no gene match: 1. CDR3 sequence: CANSGGADTQYF. The CDR3, as DNA: TGTGCCAATAGCGGGGGGGCAGATACGCAGTATTTT. Full variable domain (remainder filled in from reference TRBV2 and TRBJ2-3): EPEVTQTPSHQVTQMGQEVILRCVPISNHLYFYWYRQILGQKVEFLVSFYNNEISEKSEIFDDQFSVERPDGSNFTLKIRSTKLEDSAMYFCANSGGADTQYFGPGTRLTVL.

V is TRBV10-1 and J is TRBJ2-2; D is unresolved. Per germline, CDR1 WNHNN and CDR2 SYGVQD (reference sequence). With 10 bases removed from V and 4 bases from J, the gap between germline ends came to 10 bases. The CDR3 is 12 residues long. In nucleotides, the CDR3 is TGCGCCACCCAAGACACCACCGGGGAGCTGTTTTTT. This translates into CATQDTTGELFF.

The chain has TRBV25-1 and TRBJ1-2; D possibly corresponds to TRBD1 (5 bases). Trimming pared 2 bases from V and 5 bases from J, leaving 6 bases between. The CDR3 length is 12 residues. CDR1 is MGHDK, CDR2 SYGVNS, per germline. The DNA for the CDR3 is TGTGCCAGCAGTGAAGCAGGGTATGGCTACACCTTC. It encodes CASSEAGYGYTF.